The entry that follows covers one T cell receptor (beta chain) sequence. Its antigen remains undetermined. No quality values exist for individual bases; no much larger clone is one base distant. Per the germline V gene (reference sequence), LNHDA is the CDR1 and SQIVND is the CDR2. Between the V and J ends, shortened by 10 bases and 0 bases respectively, the junction contains 13 bases. The CDR3 starts with the cysteine, ends with the phenylalanine, and has 14 residues. The entry retains the CDR3 DNA only, 42 bases that are in frame from base 1. Library preparation was by the immunoSEQ multiplex PCR assay. TCRdb retrieved this table from immuneACCESS and kept in-frame rearrangements only. Not all clones are present; in checked studies, unresolved V genes account for under half, and no reason is known for the remainder. This sample holds some 410,000 clones; around 90% were observed only once. The top ten clonotypes cover around 6.5% of the sample.

The sample is drawn from a study of control samples from healthy donors and cancer patients (dated by TCRdb to the early 2020s). Material for sequencing was PBMCs. The V and J genes are TRBV19 and TRBJ1-3; the D gene identity is not certain. This sequence was found in a middle-aged man with head and neck cancer. The DNA sequence is as follows: TGTGCCACTACAGTGGACCCCTCTGGAAACACCATATATTTT. The encoded protein is CATTVDPSGNTIYF.